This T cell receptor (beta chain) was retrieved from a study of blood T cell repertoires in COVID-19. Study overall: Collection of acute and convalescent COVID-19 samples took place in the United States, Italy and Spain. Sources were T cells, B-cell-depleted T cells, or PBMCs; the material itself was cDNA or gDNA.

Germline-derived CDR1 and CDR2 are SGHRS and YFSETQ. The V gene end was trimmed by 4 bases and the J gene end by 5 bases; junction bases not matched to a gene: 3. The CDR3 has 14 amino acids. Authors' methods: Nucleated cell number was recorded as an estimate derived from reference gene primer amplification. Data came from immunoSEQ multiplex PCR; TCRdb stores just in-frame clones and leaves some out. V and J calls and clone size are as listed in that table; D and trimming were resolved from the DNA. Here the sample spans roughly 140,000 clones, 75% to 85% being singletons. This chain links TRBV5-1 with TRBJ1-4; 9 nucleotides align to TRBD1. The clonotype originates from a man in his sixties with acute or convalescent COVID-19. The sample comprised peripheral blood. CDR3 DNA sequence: TGCGCCAGCAGCCCGACAGGGGGGAATGAAAAACTGTTTTTT. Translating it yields CASSPTGGNEKLFF.